This TCR beta chain was observed in a study of a mutant IDH1 vaccine in newly diagnosed glioma. Study-wide background: The treated group averaged 40.4 years old and was roughly 62% male, about 40% female. Radiotherapy, temozolomide, or both had been given previously, and both were given to most.

The time point denotes: week 47, end of study. Topical imiquimod was applied with each vaccine dose, which held 300 ug of mutant IDH1 20-mer peptide. Patients carried new grade 3 or 4 IDH1-mutant astrocytomas lacking nuclear ATRX. Study findings and constraints: Pseudoprogression appears to have had no connection to changes in top peripheral T cell clonotypes.

Note on this clone: Its antigen is as yet unknown.

The V gene lost 6 bases and the J gene lost 0 bases, with 8 bases spanning the gap. The germline V gene encodes CDR1 MDHEN and CDR2 SYDVKM. There are 13 residues in the CDR3. Data came from immunoSEQ multiplex PCR; TCRdb stores just in-frame clones and leaves some out. The table has tens of thousands of clones, approximately 75% seen once; the top ten hold around 5%. Sequenced material: PBMCs, taken from a glioma patient whose treatment included an IDH1 peptide vaccine. This sequence originates from a man between 50 and 59 years old with glioma. The V gene is TRBV28, the J gene TRBJ1-1; D uncertain. The CDR3 sequence: CASRLRMNTEAFF. The CDR3, as DNA: TGTGCCAGCAGGCTACGGATGAACACTGAAGCTTTCTTT.